This TCR beta chain originates from a study of human T cells and chemical hapten exposure. Overall study findings and caveats: Those TCRs sitting above 1 in 1000 frequency stayed the same with DPC sensitization.

In its sample, this clonotype was seen a few times. Antigen: not known. CDR1 MNHNY and CDR2 SVGAGI come from the germline V gene (reference sequence). The CDR3 covers 18 residues. Trimming shortened V by 3 bases and J by 1 base, and 22 bases separated the two germline ends. This sample's time point: pre-sensitization, week 0. Treatment specified: therapeutic diphenylcyclopropenone sensitization with weekly scalp DPC. Investigators collected blood before applying each patch test. The template was total RNA from unfractionated whole blood. TCRdb used MiXCR to reprocess the RACE reads, holding one entry per CDR3 protein. The sample yields approximately 100,000 distinct CDR3 sequences, approximately 12% seen once.

The chain links TRBV6-6 to TRBJ2-7; D is perhaps TRBD2 (6 bases). This receptor was obtained from a woman aged 45-65 years with alopecia areata. Some clones in this sample may be carry-over from other donors' samples. Sequenced material: whole blood, taken in connection with sensitization to the hapten diphenylcyclopropenone (DPC). The CDR3 protein is CASSYFLGGGSGSYEQYF. The CDR3 DNA reads TGTGCCAGCAGTTATTTTCTGGGGGGTGGTAGCGGATCCTACGAGCAGTACTTC.